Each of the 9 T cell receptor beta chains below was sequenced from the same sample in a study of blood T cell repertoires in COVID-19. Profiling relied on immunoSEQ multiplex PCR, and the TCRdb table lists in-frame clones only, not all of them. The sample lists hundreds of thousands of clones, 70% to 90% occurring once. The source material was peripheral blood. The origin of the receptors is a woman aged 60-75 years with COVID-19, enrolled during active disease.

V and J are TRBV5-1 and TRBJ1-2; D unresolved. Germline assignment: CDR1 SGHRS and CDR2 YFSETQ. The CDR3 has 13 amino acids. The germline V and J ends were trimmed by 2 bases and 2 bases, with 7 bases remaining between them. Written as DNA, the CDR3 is TGCGCCAGCAGCTTAGCTTTAAACTATGGCTACACCTTC. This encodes CASSLALNYGYTF.

This chain's CDR3 is CASSTRGQINYGYTF. CDR3 nucleotide sequence: TGTGCCAGCAGCACCCGCGGACAGATTAACTATGGCTACACCTTC. V is TRBV7-2 and J is TRBJ1-2; tentative D call: TRBD1 (6 bases). From germline, CDR1 is SGHTA and CDR2 FQGNSA. The CDR3 sequence is 15 residues long. V was shortened by 5 bases and J by 1 base, with 14 bases between the two germline ends. Together with reference TRBV7-2 and TRBJ1-2, the CDR3 gives the full variable domain: GAGVSQSPSNKVTEKGKDVELRCDPISGHTALYWYRQSLGQGLEFLIYFQGNSAPDKSGLPSDRFSAERTGGSVSTLTIQRTQQEDSAVYLCASSTRGQINYGYTFGSGTRLTVV.

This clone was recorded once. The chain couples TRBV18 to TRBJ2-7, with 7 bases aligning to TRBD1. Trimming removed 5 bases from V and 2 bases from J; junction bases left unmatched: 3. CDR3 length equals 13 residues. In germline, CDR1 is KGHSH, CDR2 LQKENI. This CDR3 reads CASSTGATYEQYF. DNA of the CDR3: TGTGCCAGCTCAACAGGGGCTACCTACGAGCAGTACTTC.

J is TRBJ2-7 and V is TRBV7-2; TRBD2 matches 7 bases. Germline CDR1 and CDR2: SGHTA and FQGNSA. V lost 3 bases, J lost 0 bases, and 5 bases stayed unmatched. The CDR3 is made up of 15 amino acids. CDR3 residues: CASSLGLPSSYEQYF. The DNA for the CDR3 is TGTGCCAGCAGCTTGGGACTACCGAGCTCCTACGAGCAGTACTTC.

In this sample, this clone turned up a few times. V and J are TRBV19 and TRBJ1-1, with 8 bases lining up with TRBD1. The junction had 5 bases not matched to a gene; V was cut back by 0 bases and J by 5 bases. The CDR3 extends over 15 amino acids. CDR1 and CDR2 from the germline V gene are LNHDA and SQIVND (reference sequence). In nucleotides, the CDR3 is TGTGCCAGTAGTATAGATATGAACAGGGGGACTGAAGCTTTCTTT. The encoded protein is CASSIDMNRGTEAFF.

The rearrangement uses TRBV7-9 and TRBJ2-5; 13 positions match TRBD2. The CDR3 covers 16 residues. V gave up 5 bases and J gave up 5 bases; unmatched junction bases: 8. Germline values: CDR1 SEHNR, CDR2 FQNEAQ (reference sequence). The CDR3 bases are TGTGCCAGCAGCACAGGGACTAGCGGGGTGGTGGAGACCCAGTACTTC. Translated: CASSTGTSGVVETQYF.

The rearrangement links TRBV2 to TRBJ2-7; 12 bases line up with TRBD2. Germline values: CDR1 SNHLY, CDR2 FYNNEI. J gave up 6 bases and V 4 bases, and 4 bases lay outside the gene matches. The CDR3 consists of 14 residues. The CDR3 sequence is CASSGTSGVSEQYF. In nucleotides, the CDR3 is TGTGCCAGCAGTGGGACTAGCGGGGTAAGCGAGCAGTACTTC.

The CDR3 nucleotides read TGTGCCATCAGTGAGTCCGAAGGACAGGGAAGAGGGGCCAACGTCCTGACTTTC. This codes for CAISESEGQGRGANVLTF. This chain joins TRBV10-3 and TRBJ2-6, with 8 bases matching TRBD1. The V and J ends lost 0 bases and 4 bases, in that order; junction bases with no gene match: 8. Per the germline V gene, CDR1 is ENHRY and CDR2 is SYGVKD. The CDR3 spans 18 residues.

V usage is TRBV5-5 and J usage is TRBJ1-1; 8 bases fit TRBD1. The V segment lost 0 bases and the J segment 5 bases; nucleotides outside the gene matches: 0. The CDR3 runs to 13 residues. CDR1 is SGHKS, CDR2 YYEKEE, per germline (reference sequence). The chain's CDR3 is CASSLGTGTEAFF. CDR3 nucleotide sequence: TGTGCCAGCAGCTTGGGGACAGGGACTGAAGCTTTCTTT.